This T cell receptor (beta chain) was sequenced during a study of T cells after somatic rescue of genetic block. Germline V gene sequence: CDR1 LNHDA, CDR2 SQIVND (reference sequence). The V end was cut by 6 bases, the J end by 4 bases, with 10 bases between. The CDR3 sequence is 13 residues long. The table came from immunoSEQ multiplex PCR; TCRdb's copy has only in-frame clones and leaves some out. Seen here are tens of thousands of clones, 85% to 95% observed once, and the top ten hold around 3%. The sequence derives from a man aged 40-55 years. Sequencing was carried out using peripheral blood mononuclear cells (PBMCs). This chain connects TRBV19 to TRBJ1-5; no firm D call. In nucleotides, the CDR3 is TGTGCCAGTAGGAGCAGTTCGAATCAGCCCCAGCATTTT. Its protein is CASRSSSNQPQHF.